This section outlines one T cell receptor (beta chain) sequence together with its context. Antigen unknown. The data derive from a study of cytotoxic CD8 clonotypes in ibrutinib-treated CLL. V gave up 4 bases and J gave up 8 bases; unmatched junction bases: 12. This CDR3 is built from 15 residues. Germline V gene sequence: CDR1 MNHEY, CDR2 SVGAGI. Only in-frame clones appear in the TCRdb table, and some are missing; sequencing was by immunoSEQ multiplex PCR. The table includes around 70,000 clones, 90% detected once. Study-wide results and limits: Ibrutinib response saw clonality rise, and progression saw it return toward baseline. Under therapy, public clonotypes either contracted or stayed stable, and they were uncommon. The study sampled sustained-remission and progressing patients at different times.

Specimen: PBMCs, collected after 12 months of ibrutinib treatment. The sequence was obtained from a human donor with chronic lymphocytic leukemia. The chain combines TRBV6-5 with TRBJ1-2; 8 positions match TRBD1. The CDR3 loop reads CASSFRTGRVYGYTF. The CDR3 nucleotides read TGTGCCAGCAGTTTCCGGACAGGGAGGGTTTACGGCTACACCTTC.